This entry describes one TCR beta chain. The antigen is undetermined. The sample contains more than one DNA sequence encoding this CDR3. The source of the sample is a study of shared clonotypes between healthy human individuals. Only in-frame clones appear in the TCRdb table, and some are missing; sequencing was by immunoSEQ multiplex PCR. The table lists around 1.9 million clones, approximately 92% of them singletons. Overall study results and limits: Clonotypes shared by all four sorted-subset donors had higher generation probabilities than non-shared clonotypes.

Trimming shortened V by 3 bases and J by 3 bases, and 12 bases separated the two germline ends. Germline CDR1 is MGHRA and CDR2 is YSYEKL. There are 14 residues in the CDR3. The naive CD8 subset, CD45RO-negative cells positively selected for CCR7, excluded terminally differentiated effector memory CD45RA+ cells. The rearrangement joins TRBV4-1 to TRBJ2-7; D is perhaps TRBD1 (6 bases). The source material was naive CD8+ T cells from PBMCs. The TCR sequence derives from a young man in good health. Some clones in this sample may be carry-over from other donors' samples. The CDR3 spells CASSQDRRSYEQYF. The DNA of the CDR3 is TGCGCCAGCAGCCAGGACAGAAGAAGCTACGAGCAGTACTTC.